One and the same sample provided the 10 T cell receptor beta chains below, sequenced in a study of blood T cell repertoires in COVID-19. Only in-frame clones appear in the TCRdb table, and some are missing; sequencing was by immunoSEQ multiplex PCR. The sample holds 250,000 to 300,000 clones, roughly 85% seen once. Sequencing used peripheral blood. The receptors were gathered from a young woman with acute or convalescent COVID-19.

The chain combines TRBV2 with TRBJ2-1; TRBD2 agrees at 9 bases. The CDR3 is 15 residues long. With V trimmed by 8 bases and J by 3 bases, 8 bases remained unmatched. Looked up from germline, CDR1 is SNHLY and CDR2 is FYNNEI. This CDR3 reads CASPSGTSRYNEQFF. The DNA of the CDR3 is TGTGCCAGCCCATCCGGGACTAGCCGCTACAATGAGCAGTTCTTC.

V gene TRBV7-8 combines with J gene TRBJ2-7; 8 bases agree with TRBD2. With V trimmed by 0 bases and J by 2 bases, 6 bases remained unmatched. The CDR3 is made up of 16 amino acids. Germline V CDR1 and CDR2: SGHVS, FQNEAQ. The DNA of the CDR3 is TGTGCCAGCAGCTTAGCGCGGCTAGCGGGTGCCTACGAGCAGTACTTC. It translates to CASSLARLAGAYEQYF.

The CDR3 spells CSAARLAGGSGELFF. CDR3 bases: TGCAGCGCAGCCAGACTAGCGGGAGGTTCCGGGGAGCTGTTTTTT. The chain recombines TRBV29-1 with TRBJ2-2; TRBD2 aligns across 13 bases. V lost 7 bases, J lost 6 bases, and 8 bases stayed unmatched. The CDR3 totals 15 residues. Germline V gene lookup returns CDR1 SQVTM and CDR2 ANQGSEA.

This chain connects TRBV15 to TRBJ2-7; 9 nucleotides line up with TRBD1. The CDR3 has 17 amino acids. Germline assignment: CDR1 LNHNV and CDR2 YYDKDF (reference sequence). With 5 bases clipped from V and 2 bases from J, the junction kept 13 bases outside the gene matches. The CDR3 reads CATSSREGQGPTYEQYF. The CDR3 region has the DNA TGTGCCACCAGCTCGAGAGAAGGACAGGGGCCAACCTACGAGCAGTACTTC.

This clone was seen just once. The chain carries TRBV6-2 or TRBV6-3 and TRBJ1-1, with D unclear. Germline V gene lookup returns CDR1 MNHEY and CDR2 SVGEGT. The V gene lost 6 bases and the J gene lost 5 bases, with 7 bases spanning the gap. The CDR3 sequence is 11 residues long. CDR3 amino acids: CASSFGTEAFF. CDR3 nucleotide sequence: TGTGCCAGCAGCTTCGGTACTGAAGCTTTCTTT.

This rearrangement joins TRBV28 to TRBJ2-1, with 8 bases matching TRBD2. This CDR3 has 13 amino acids. Losses at the gene ends were 6 bases for V and 9 bases for J; bases not matched to a gene: 7. Germline assignment: CDR1 MDHEN and CDR2 SYDVKM. CDR3 in DNA: TGTGCCAGCAGAGGACTAGCAGTAGGTGAGCAGTTCTTC. Amino acid sequence: CASRGLAVGEQFF.

The J gene is TRBJ2-3, the V gene TRBV6-5; 10 bases agree with TRBD2. This CDR3 has 13 amino acids. Per the germline V gene, CDR1 is MNHEY and CDR2 is SVGAGI. V trimming: 7 bases; J trimming: 6 bases; junction bases outside the gene matches: 4. This CDR3 reads CASKASGSDTQYF. The CDR3 DNA is TGTGCCAGCAAGGCTAGCGGGAGTGATACGCAGTATTTT.

This clone has a handful of counts. The chain employs TRBV9 and TRBJ2-1; TRBD2 matches 8 bases. Unmatched junction bases numbered 8, after V lost 0 bases and J lost 12 bases. The CDR3 is 14 residues long. Germline CDR1 SGDLS, CDR2 YYNGEE. CDR3 protein: CASSVDSGKFGQFF. CDR3 nucleotides: TGTGCCAGCAGCGTAGATAGCGGGAAGTTTGGGCAGTTCTTC.

This clone has a handful of counts. The chain is built from TRBV19 and TRBJ2-7; possible D gene TRBD1, 6 bases. The V end lost 0 bases, the J end lost 2 bases, and 20 bases lay between the germline ends. The CDR3 sequence is 18 residues long. Germline V CDR1 and CDR2: LNHDA, SQIVND (reference sequence). CDR3 amino acids: CASSIEGHTGQGPYEQYF. The CDR3 coding sequence is TGTGCCAGTAGTATAGAGGGCCACACAGGGCAGGGCCCCTACGAGCAGTACTTC.

The V gene is TRBV28, the J gene TRBJ1-4; D call uncertain. Germline V CDR1 and CDR2: MDHEN, SYDVKM. CDR3 length: 11 residues. The V gene lost 6 bases and the J gene lost 5 bases, with 4 bases spanning the gap. The CDR3 nucleotides are TGTGCCAGCAGAGAGAATGAAAAACTGTTTTTT. This sequence encodes CASRENEKLFF.